The entry below gives a single TCR beta chain sequence along with its context. Its target is not known. Replicate PCRs run on sorted subsets employed around 200 ng DNA, 30,000 to 35,000 T cell genomes. Generated by immunoSEQ multiplex PCR, the TCRdb table keeps only in-frame clones and is missing some. The data contain about 2.1 million clones, about 93% of them singletons. Germline values: CDR1 SGDLS, CDR2 YYNGEE. V lost 0 bases to trimming and J lost 5 bases, with 15 bases between them. CDR3 length: 16 residues. The sample comes from a study of shared clonotypes between healthy human individuals. Study outcomes and limitations: Despite large depth, sorted-subset datasets appeared incompletely sequenced. On the whole, naive subsets had larger estimated richness than memory subsets had.

Naive CD8 cells lacked CD45RO, underwent positive selection for CCR7 and left out terminally differentiated effector memory CD45RA+ cells. The sequence came from a man younger than 30 in good health. Some clones in this sample may be carry-over from other donors' samples. The chain combines TRBV9 with TRBJ2-1, with D maybe TRBD2 (5 bases). Sequencing was performed on naive CD8+ T cells from PBMCs. The CDR3 loop is CASSVGAGLGDNEQFF. CDR3 sequence (DNA): TGTGCCAGCAGCGTAGGGGCGGGCTTGGGTGACAATGAGCAGTTCTTC.